This paragraph covers one T cell receptor beta chain sequence. This sample was included in a study of blood T cell repertoires in COVID-19. Study at large: Material from acute and convalescent COVID-19 was sourced from the United States, Italy and Spain.

The CDR3 spans 16 residues. Trimming removed 5 bases from V and 0 bases from J, with 19 bases in between. The germline V gene has CDR1 GTSNPN and CDR2 SVGIG (reference sequence). This table comes from immunoSEQ multiplex PCR, and its TCRdb copy is limited to in-frame clones, with some not included. The sample holds hundreds of thousands of clones, around four fifths seen once. This receptor was identified in a woman in her 50s with active or convalescent COVID-19. The sequencing input was peripheral blood. The chain employs TRBV30 and TRBJ1-1; possibly TRBD1 for D (6 bases). CDR3 sequence: CAWHTGGALVNTEAFF. The CDR3 coding sequence is TGTGCCTGGCACACGGGGGGCGCTTTGGTGAACACTGAAGCTTTCTTT.